The next 3 T cell receptor beta chains were all read from a single sample in a study of lymphopenia after photon versus proton radiotherapy. Some clones are missing from TCRdb's copy, which holds only in-frame ones; the method was immunoSEQ multiplex PCR. The table shows 70,000 to 95,000 clones, with 83% occurring only once. The sequencing here drew on peripheral blood, taken from a patient treated with proton-based radiotherapy. These receptors were collected from a man between 60 and 75 years old with pancreatic cancer.

This chain connects TRBV9 to TRBJ2-1, with 7 bases fitting TRBD2. The V segment lost 3 bases and the J segment 4 bases; nucleotides outside the gene matches: 13. This CDR3 contains 17 residues. From germline, CDR1 is SGDLS and CDR2 YYNGEE. CDR3 nucleotide sequence: TGTGCCAGCAGCGGCATCCCGGGGACTAAAAAATACAATGAGCAGTTCTTC. This gives the protein CASSGIPGTKKYNEQFF.

The chain couples TRBV27 to TRBJ1-4; TRBD1 aligns across 9 bases. Germline values: CDR1 MNHEY, CDR2 SMNVEV (reference sequence). Losses at the gene ends were 5 bases for V and 10 bases for J; bases not matched to a gene: 8. This CDR3 contains 14 residues. CDR3 coding DNA: TGTGCCAGCAGTCTACAGGGGGCTGCTGGAAAACTGTTTTTT. Encoded protein: CASSLQGAAGKLFF. Full variable domain (rest looked up from reference TRBV27 and TRBJ1-4): EAQVTQNPRYLITVTGKKLTVTCSQNMNHEYMSWYRQDPGLGLRQIYYSMNVEVTDKGDVPEGYKVSRKEKRNFPLILESPSPNQTSLYFCASSLQGAAGKLFFGSGTQLSVL.

The table lists this clone with a count of one. The rearrangement joins TRBV7-2 to TRBJ2-1, with 8 nucleotides matching TRBD2. CDR1 is SGHTA and CDR2 is FQGNSA in the germline V gene. The J segment lost 5 bases and the V segment lost 5 bases, leaving 5 bases of the junction unmatched. The CDR3 has 14 amino acids. CDR3 amino acids: CASSIGLAHNEQFF. In DNA, the CDR3 is TGTGCCAGCAGCATAGGACTAGCCCACAATGAGCAGTTCTTC.